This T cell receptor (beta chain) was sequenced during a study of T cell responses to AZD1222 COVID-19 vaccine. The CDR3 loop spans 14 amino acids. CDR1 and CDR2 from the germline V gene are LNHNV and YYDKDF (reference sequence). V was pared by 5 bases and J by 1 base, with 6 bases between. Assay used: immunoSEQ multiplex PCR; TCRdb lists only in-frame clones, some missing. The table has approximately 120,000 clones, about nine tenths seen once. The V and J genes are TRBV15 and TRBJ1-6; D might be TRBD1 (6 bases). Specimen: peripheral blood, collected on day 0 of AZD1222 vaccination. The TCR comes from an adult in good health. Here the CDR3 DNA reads TGTGCCACCAGCGGACAGTCCTATAATTCACCCCTCCACTTT. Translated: CATSGQSYNSPLHF.